This TCR beta chain was captured by sequencing in a study of Graves' ophthalmopathy and Graves' hyperthyroidism. General study points: Detected in blood as well were most expanded thyroid clonotypes with frequency above 0.001. Discriminating ophthalmopathy from stable hyperthyroidism, a 13-signature model attained a sensitivity of about 89% and a specificity of about 79%.

Per germline, CDR1 SNHLY and CDR2 FYNNEI. V was cut by 0 bases and J by 11 bases, with 11 bases left in between. This CDR3 region has 13 residues. No donor had other autoimmune disease, uncontrolled infection, pregnancy or lactation. Diagnosis was based on clinical symptoms, serum thyroxine, TRAb, thyroid ultrasound and orbital computed tomography. A word on this clonotype: Its antigen is not identified.

Amplified material comprised TCR beta CDR3 regions derived from RNA transcripts. The library came from an HTBI-primed first-round RT-PCR and a second-round multiplex PCR. TCRdb re-derived calls from the multiplex PCR reads in MiXCR, one entry per CDR3 protein. The table lists 660,000 or so distinct CDR3 sequences, about two fifths of them singletons, with under 3.5% in the top ten. Material: peripheral blood. The V gene is TRBV2, the J gene TRBJ1-5; no definite D call. This clonotype was obtained from an adult man with Graves' ophthalmopathy. The CDR3 sequence: CASSEAGIGTQHF. The CDR3 DNA is TGTGCCAGCAGTGAAGCGGGCATCGGGACCCAGCATTTT.